This is a list of T cell receptor beta chains from one sample in a study of shared clonotypes between healthy human individuals. Using immunoSEQ multiplex PCR, the repertoire was profiled, and TCRdb retains in-frame clones only, with some absent. The sample shows approximately 1.5 million clones, approximately 98.5% of them seen only once. The sequencing input was naive CD4+ T cells sorted from blood. Receptors were obtained from a man in his thirties or forties in good health. CDR3s include the opening cysteine and the closing phenylalanine or tryptophan. The order of the fields is D gene, V gene, clone size, J gene, CDR3 protein, CDR3 DNA. D genes are given only for firm matches. Size is stated for part of the rows, as once, few or many counts, or as a class when the clone is expanded.

>-|TRBV18|-|TRBJ2-1
CASSPGNEQFF
TGTGCCAGCTCACCAGGCAATGAGCAGTTCTTC
>TRBD1|TRBV11-2|-|TRBJ2-7
CASSLAVRTGISYEQYF
TGTGCCAGCAGCTTGGCCGTTAGGACAGGGATCTCCTACGAGCAGTACTTC
>-|TRBV18|-|TRBJ2-5
CASSPSGIETQYF
TGTGCCAGCTCACCCTCGGGGATTGAGACCCAGTACTTC
>-|TRBV6-5|-|TRBJ1-2
CASTPPKGLQLTF
TGTGCCAGCACCCCACCCAAGGGACTCCAGCTGACCTTC
>TRBD1|TRBV27|-|TRBJ2-3
CASSLGTGKSRTDTQYF
TGTGCCAGCAGTTTAGGGACAGGGAAAAGCAGGACAGATACGCAGTATTTT
>-|TRBV19|once|TRBJ2-5
CASGQGQRETQYF
TGTGCCTCCGGGCAGGGGCAGCGAGAGACCCAGTACTTC
>TRBD1|TRBV19|-|TRBJ2-3
CASGDRPIHTQYF
TGTGCCAGTGGGGACAGGCCGATCCATACGCAGTATTTT
>-|TRBV20-1|-|TRBJ2-7
CSARFNYEQYF
TGCAGTGCTAGATTCAACTACGAGCAGTACTTC
>TRBD1|TRBV29-1|-|TRBJ2-7
CSVRQGLNNHYEQYF
TGCAGCGTTCGACAGGGCCTAAATAACCACTACGAGCAGTACTTC
>TRBD1|TRBV19|-|TRBJ2-1
CASSIPGGYYNEQFF
TGTGCCAGTAGTATTCCAGGGGGCTACTACAATGAGCAGTTCTTC
>TRBD1|TRBV18|once|TRBJ2-2
CASSPPGGNTGELFF
TGTGCCAGCTCACCGCCAGGGGGGAACACCGGGGAGCTGTTTTTT
>-|TRBV5-1|-|TRBJ2-3
CASSLAGFPDTQYF
TGCGCCAGCAGCTTGGCCGGTTTCCCAGATACGCAGTATTTT
>-|TRBV9|-|TRBJ2-3
CASSTRSSGPDTQYF
TGTGCCAGCAGCACCCGGAGCTCGGGTCCAGATACGCAGTATTTT
>TRBD1|TRBV18|-|TRBJ1-4
CASSPTGALATNEKLFF
TGTGCCAGCTCACCCACAGGGGCCCTGGCAACTAATGAAAAACTGTTTTTT
>-|TRBV29-1|-|TRBJ2-3
CSVAGRHTDTQYF
TGCAGCGTTGCGGGACGGCACACAGATACGCAGTATTTT
>TRBD2|TRBV7-2|-|TRBJ2-7
CASSSQTSAYEQYF
TGTGCCAGCAGCTCACAGACTAGCGCCTACGAGCAGTACTTC
>TRBD2|TRBV11-2|-|TRBJ2-3
CASSLGTSGSTDTQYF
TGTGCCAGCAGCTTAGGGACTAGCGGGAGCACAGATACGCAGTATTTT
>-|TRBV7-2|-|TRBJ2-5
CASSPSLVADRELQETQYF
TGTGCCAGCAGCCCTAGTTTGGTAGCGGACCGGGAACTCCAAGAGACCCAGTACTTC
>-|TRBV5-5|-|TRBJ2-7
CASSFEQTTYEQYF
TGTGCCAGCAGCTTCGAGCAGACTACCTACGAGCAGTACTTC
>-|TRBV28|-|TRBJ2-7
CASSLTGPSSYEQYF
TGTGCCAGCAGTTTAACCGGGCCCAGCTCCTACGAGCAGTACTTC
>-|TRBV11-2|-|TRBJ2-5
CASSRLGRGFLGTQYF
TGTGCCAGCAGCCGGTTGGGTAGGGGGTTCCTAGGGACCCAGTACTTC
>-|TRBV28|-|TRBJ1-5
CASRGPNQPQHF
TGTGCCAGCAGGGGCCCTAATCAGCCCCAGCATTTT
>TRBD1|TRBV29-1|-|TRBJ2-7
CSVESSSGTGRSEQYF
TGCAGCGTTGAATCGTCGAGTGGGACAGGGCGGTCCGAGCAGTACTTC
>-|TRBV5-1|-|TRBJ1-1
CASSPIRGTEAFF
TGCGCCAGCAGTCCGATAAGGGGCACTGAAGCTTTCTTT
>-|TRBV28|once|TRBJ2-4
CASSFIAKNIQYF
TGTGCCAGCAGTTTCATAGCCAAAAACATTCAGTACTTC
>TRBD1|TRBV5-6|-|TRBJ1-1
CASSSSTTGGTEAFF
TGTGCCAGCAGCTCATCCACTACAGGGGGCACTGAAGCTTTCTTT
>-|TRBV10-1|-|TRBJ2-1
CASSEVMYEQFF
TGCGCCAGCAGTGAGGTGATGTATGAGCAGTTCTTC
>-|TRBV5-1|-|TRBJ1-2
CASSLPRFSGMDPRGYTF
TGCGCCAGCAGCTTGCCCCGTTTTTCCGGGATGGACCCTAGGGGCTACACCTTC
>-|TRBV18|-|TRBJ1-1
CASSPQGRVWTEAFF
TGTGCCAGCTCACCCCAAGGTCGCGTGTGGACTGAAGCTTTCTTT
>TRBD1|TRBV30|-|TRBJ1-1
CAWSFGTGRKRGTEAFF
TGTGCCTGGAGTTTTGGGACAGGGCGGAAAAGAGGGACTGAAGCTTTCTTT
>TRBD1|TRBV7-8|-|TRBJ2-5
CASSFVPDRGREETQYF
TGTGCCAGCAGCTTCGTGCCCGACAGGGGGAGAGAAGAGACCCAGTACTTC
>-|TRBV27|-|TRBJ2-1
CASSLQRSYNEQFF
TGTGCCAGCAGTTTACAGCGCTCCTACAATGAGCAGTTCTTC
>-|TRBV20-1|-|TRBJ2-3
CSAPFVDTQYF
TGCAGTGCCCCCTTTGTAGATACGCAGTATTTT
>-|TRBV9|-|TRBJ2-6
CASSVVVSGANVLTF
TGTGCCAGCAGCGTAGTTGTCTCTGGGGCCAACGTCCTGACTTTC
>-|TRBV28|-|TRBJ1-1
CASEGGAQDTEAFF
TGTGCCAGCGAAGGGGGGGCCCAGGACACTGAAGCTTTCTTT
>-|TRBV7-9|-|TRBJ2-2
CASSAAANTGELFF
TGTGCCAGCAGCGCTGCTGCGAACACCGGGGAGCTGTTTTTT
>TRBD1|TRBV7-2|-|TRBJ2-2
CASSSYQDRGSGELFF
TGTGCCAGCAGCTCATACCAGGACAGGGGAAGCGGGGAGCTGTTTTTT
>-|TRBV6-1|-|TRBJ2-1
CASRRTASGNEQFF
TGTGCCAGCAGAAGGACCGCGTCTGGCAATGAGCAGTTCTTC
>TRBD2|TRBV7-2|-|TRBJ2-3
CASSFRGLGTGDTQYF
TGTGCCAGCAGCTTTCGGGGACTAGGGACGGGAGATACGCAGTATTTT
>-|TRBV4-3|once|TRBJ2-7
CASSQERRLSYEQYF
TGCGCCAGCAGCCAAGAAAGGCGCCTCTCCTACGAGCAGTACTTC